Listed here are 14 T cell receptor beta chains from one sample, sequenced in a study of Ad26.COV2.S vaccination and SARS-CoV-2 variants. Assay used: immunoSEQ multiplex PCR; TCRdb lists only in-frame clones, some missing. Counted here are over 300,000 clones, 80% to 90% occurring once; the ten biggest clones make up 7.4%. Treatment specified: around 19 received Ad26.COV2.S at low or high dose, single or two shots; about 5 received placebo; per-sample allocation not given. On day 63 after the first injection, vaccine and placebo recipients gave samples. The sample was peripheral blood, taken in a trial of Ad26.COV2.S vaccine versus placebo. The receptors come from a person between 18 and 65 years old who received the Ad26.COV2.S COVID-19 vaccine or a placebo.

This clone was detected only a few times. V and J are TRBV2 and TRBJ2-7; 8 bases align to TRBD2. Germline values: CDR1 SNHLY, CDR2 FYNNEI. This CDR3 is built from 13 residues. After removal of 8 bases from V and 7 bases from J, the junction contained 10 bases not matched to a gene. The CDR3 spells CASSGGNNVEQYF. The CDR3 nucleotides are TGTGCCAGCTCGGGGGGGAATAATGTGGAGCAGTACTTC.

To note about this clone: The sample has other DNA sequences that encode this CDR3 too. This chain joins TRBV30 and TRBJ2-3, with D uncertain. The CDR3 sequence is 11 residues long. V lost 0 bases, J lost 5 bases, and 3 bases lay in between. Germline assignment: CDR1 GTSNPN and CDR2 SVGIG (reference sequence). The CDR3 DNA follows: TGTGCCTGGAGTGTACGAGATACGCAGTATTTT. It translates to CAWSVRDTQYF. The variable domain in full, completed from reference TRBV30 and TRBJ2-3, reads SQTIHQWPATLVQPVGSPLSLECTVEGTSNPNLYWYRQAAGRGLQLLFYSVGIGQISSEVPQNLSASRPQDRQFILSSKKLLLSDSGFYLCAWSVRDTQYFGPGTRLTVL.

In DNA form, the CDR3 reads TGCAGCGGAGGCCCTGACGGGAATGGCTACACCTTC. Encoded protein: CSGGPDGNGYTF. The rearrangement joins TRBV29-1 to TRBJ1-2; D gene uncertain. This CDR3 is built from 12 residues. Per the germline V gene, CDR1 is SQVTM and CDR2 is ANQGSEA. Trimming took 7 bases from V and 6 from J, leaving 15 bases between them. Based on the CDR3 plus reference TRBV29-1 and TRBJ1-2, the full variable domain is SAVISQKPSRDICQRGTSLTIQCQVDSQVTMMFWYRQQPGQSLTLIATANQGSEATYESGFVIDKFPISRPNLTFSTLTVSNMSPEDSSIYLCSGGPDGNGYTFGSGTRLTVV.

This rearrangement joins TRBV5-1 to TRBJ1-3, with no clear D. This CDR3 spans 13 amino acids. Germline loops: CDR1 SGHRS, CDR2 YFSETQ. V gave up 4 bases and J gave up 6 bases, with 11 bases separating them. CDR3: CASSPGSTNTIYF. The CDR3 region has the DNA TGCGCCAGCAGCCCCGGGAGCACAAACACCATATATTTT.

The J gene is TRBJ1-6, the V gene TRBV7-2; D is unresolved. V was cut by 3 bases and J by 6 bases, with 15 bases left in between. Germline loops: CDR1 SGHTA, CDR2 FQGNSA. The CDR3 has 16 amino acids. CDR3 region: CASSLMSSAGNSPLHF. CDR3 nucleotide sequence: TGTGCCAGCAGCTTGATGAGCTCAGCCGGTAATTCACCCCTCCACTTT.

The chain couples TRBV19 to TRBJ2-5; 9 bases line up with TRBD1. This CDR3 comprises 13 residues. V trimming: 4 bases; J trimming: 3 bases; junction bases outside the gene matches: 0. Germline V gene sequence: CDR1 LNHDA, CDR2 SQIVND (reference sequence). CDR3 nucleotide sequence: TGTGCCAGTAGTAGGACAGGGGAAGAGACCCAGTACTTC. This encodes CASSRTGEETQYF.

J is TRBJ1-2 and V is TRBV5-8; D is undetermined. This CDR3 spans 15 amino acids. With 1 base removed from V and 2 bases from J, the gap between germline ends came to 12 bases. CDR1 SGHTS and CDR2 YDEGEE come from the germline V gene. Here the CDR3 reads CASSLSPPRNYGYTF. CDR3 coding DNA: TGTGCCAGCAGCTTGTCGCCCCCCCGAAACTATGGCTACACCTTC. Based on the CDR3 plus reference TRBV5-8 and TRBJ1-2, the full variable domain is EAGVTQSPTHLIKTRGQQATLRCSPISGHTSVYWYQQALGLGLQFLLWYDEGEERNRGNFPPRFSGRQFPNYSSELNVNALELEDSALYLCASSLSPPRNYGYTFGSGTRLTVV.

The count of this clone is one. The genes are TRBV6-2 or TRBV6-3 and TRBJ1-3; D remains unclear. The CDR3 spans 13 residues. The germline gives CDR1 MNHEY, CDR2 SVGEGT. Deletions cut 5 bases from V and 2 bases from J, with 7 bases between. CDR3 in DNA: TGTGCCAGCAGTCCCGGGACTGGAAACACCATATATTTT. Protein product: CASSPGTGNTIYF.

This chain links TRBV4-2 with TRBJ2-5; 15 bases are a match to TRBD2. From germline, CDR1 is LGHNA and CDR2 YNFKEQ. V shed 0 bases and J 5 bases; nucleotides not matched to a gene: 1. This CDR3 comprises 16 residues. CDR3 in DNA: TGTGCCAGCAGCCAAGACGGGACTAGCGGGGGGGAGACCCAGTACTTC. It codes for CASSQDGTSGGETQYF.

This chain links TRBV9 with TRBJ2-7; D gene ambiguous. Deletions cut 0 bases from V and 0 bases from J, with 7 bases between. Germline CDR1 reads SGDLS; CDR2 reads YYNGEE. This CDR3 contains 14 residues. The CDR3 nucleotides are TGTGCCAGCAGCGTAGACGGTTTCTCCTACGAGCAGTACTTC. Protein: CASSVDGFSYEQYF.

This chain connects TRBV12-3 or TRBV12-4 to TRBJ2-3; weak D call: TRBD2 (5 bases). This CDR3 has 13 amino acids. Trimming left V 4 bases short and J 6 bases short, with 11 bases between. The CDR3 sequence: CASSWLGGDTQYF. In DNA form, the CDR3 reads TGTGCCAGCAGTTGGCTCGGCGGGGATACGCAGTATTTT.

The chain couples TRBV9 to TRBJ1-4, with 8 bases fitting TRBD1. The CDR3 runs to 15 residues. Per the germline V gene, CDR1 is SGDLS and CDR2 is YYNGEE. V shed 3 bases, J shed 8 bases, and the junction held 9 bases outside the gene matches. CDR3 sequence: CASSGGQGGGEKLFF. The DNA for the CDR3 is TGTGCCAGCAGCGGAGGACAGGGCGGGGGAGAAAAACTGTTTTTT.

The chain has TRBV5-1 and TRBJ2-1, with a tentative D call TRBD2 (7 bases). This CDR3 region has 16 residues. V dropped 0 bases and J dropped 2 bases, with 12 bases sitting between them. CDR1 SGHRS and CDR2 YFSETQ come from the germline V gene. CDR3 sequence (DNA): TGCGCCAGCAGCTTGGCCGGGGGGCTACCCTACAATGAGCAGTTCTTC. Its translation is CASSLAGGLPYNEQFF.

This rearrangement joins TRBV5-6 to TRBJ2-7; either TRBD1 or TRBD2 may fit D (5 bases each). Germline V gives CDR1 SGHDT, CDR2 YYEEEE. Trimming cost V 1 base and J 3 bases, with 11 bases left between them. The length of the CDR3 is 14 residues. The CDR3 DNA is TGTGCCAGCAGCTTGAGGGGCGGAGGCTACGAGCAGTACTTC. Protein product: CASSLRGGGYEQYF.